Reported below is one TCR beta chain. Its antigen remains unidentified. The sample belongs to a study of blood T cells in healthy people across ages. Study-wide points: TCR beta diversity correlated strongly with naive T cell percentage. Donor CMV infection status was unknown, possibly confounding age-related changes in expanded clonotypes. Per million T cells, the diversity of TCR beta decreased roughly linearly as age advanced. Long-lived donors exceeded aged donors in naive CD4+ cells and diversity.

With a J-beta primer mix and a sample-barcoded 5' primer, a second PCR ran about 7 to 12 cycles. TCRdb called the 5' RACE reads again in MiXCR, with one record for every CDR3 protein. The sample comprises some 1.5 million distinct CDR3 sequences, under 30% of which are singletons, and approximately 7.7% rests with the top ten. The CDR3 extends over 14 amino acids. V lost 4 bases and J 3 bases, leaving 10 bases between the germline ends. CDR1 is LGHNA, CDR2 YSLEER, per germline. V is TRBV4-3 and J is TRBJ1-3; no clear D gene. The clonotype was recovered from a woman aged 25 to 45 in good health. Sequenced sample: blood. The CDR3 DNA follows: TGCGCCAGCAGCCTGTTCCGGGGTGGAAACACCATATATTTT. This codes for CASSLFRGGNTIYF.